Below are 8 T cell receptor beta chains sequenced from a single sample in a study of blood T cell repertoires in COVID-19. The assay was immunoSEQ multiplex PCR, and TCRdb's table has in-frame clones only and misses some. The sample includes under 150,000 clones, approximately 80% of them seen just once. The specimen sequenced was PBMCs or T cells enriched from blood (not recorded which). These receptors all stem from a man in his fifties in a cohort exposed to, infected with or recovered from COVID-19 (not recorded which).

The chain combines TRBV19 with TRBJ1-5; D is unresolved. Trimming took 7 bases from V and 3 from J, leaving 16 bases between them. Germline loops: CDR1 LNHDA, CDR2 SQIVND (reference sequence). This CDR3 has 15 residues. The CDR3 region is CASKSRTVLNQPQHF. The CDR3 coding sequence is TGTGCCAGTAAATCCCGTACAGTGCTCAATCAGCCCCAGCATTTT.

The gene calls are TRBV2 and TRBJ2-5, with D uncertain. V lost 7 bases and J lost 5, with 8 bases in between. Germline V gene data show CDR1 as SNHLY and CDR2 as FYNNEI. The CDR3 extends over 11 amino acids. The CDR3 nucleotides read TGTGCCAGCAAAATGGGCGAGACCCAGTACTTC. Protein: CASKMGETQYF. The full variable domain, its missing parts supplied by reference TRBV2 and TRBJ2-5, is EPEVTQTPSHQVTQMGQEVILRCVPISNHLYFYWYRQILGQKVEFLVSFYNNEISEKSEIFDDQFSVERPDGSNFTLKIRSTKLEDSAMYFCASKMGETQYFGPGTRLLVL.

The gene calls are TRBV28 and TRBJ1-2, with D perhaps TRBD1 (6 bases). Germline V gives CDR1 MDHEN, CDR2 SYDVKM. This CDR3 contains 12 residues. V was trimmed by 5 bases and J by 8 bases, leaving 12 bases between them. The CDR3 here is CASSPQGWGYTF. The CDR3 DNA sequence: TGTGCCAGCAGTCCACAGGGATGGGGCTACACCTTC.

V usage is TRBV7-9 and J usage is TRBJ1-2; unclear D gene. V gave up 5 bases and J gave up 5 bases, with 21 bases separating them. CDR3 length: 16 amino acids. The germline V gene encodes CDR1 SEHNR and CDR2 FQNEAQ (reference sequence). The chain's CDR3 is CASSPDSYGGAYGYTF. In DNA, the CDR3 is TGTGCCAGCAGCCCAGACTCCTACGGTGGCGCGTATGGCTACACCTTC. Full variable domain (missing parts from reference TRBV7-9 and TRBJ1-2): DTGVSQNPRHKITKRGQNVTFRCDPISEHNRLYWYRQTLGQGPEFLTYFQNEAQLEKSRLLSDRFSAERPKGSFSTLEIQRTEQGDSAMYLCASSPDSYGGAYGYTFGSGTRLTVV.

This clone was recorded a few times. This sequence joins TRBV11-3 and TRBJ1-1; the D gene is possibly TRBD1 (6 bases). The CDR3 is 16 residues long. Germline CDR1 reads SGHNT; CDR2 reads YENEEA. V lost 0 bases to trimming and J lost 8 bases, with 19 bases between them. The CDR3 DNA reads as TGTGCCAGCAGCTTAGACTCATCGACAGGAAACGCCGAAGCTTTCTTT. It translates to CASSLDSSTGNAEAFF.

The CDR3 coding sequence is TGTGCCAGCAATATAGCGGGAGTCCCCTACGAGCAGTACTTC. Amino acids: CASNIAGVPYEQYF. The rearrangement uses TRBV5-4 and TRBJ2-7, with TRBD2 identical over 9 bases. With V trimmed by 6 bases and J by 2 bases, 6 bases remained unmatched. Germline V CDR1 and CDR2: SGHNT, YYREEE (reference sequence). This CDR3 spans 14 amino acids.

The chain links TRBV2 to TRBJ2-5; 9 positions agree with TRBD2. The junction had 7 bases not matched to a gene; V was cut back by 10 bases and J by 4 bases. This CDR3 contains 13 residues. Germline CDR1 SNHLY, CDR2 FYNNEI. The DNA for the CDR3 is TGTGCCATCGGGACTAGCACAGGAGAGACCCAGTACTTC. Protein: CAIGTSTGETQYF.

This chain links TRBV7-2 with TRBJ2-3, with D perhaps TRBD1 (6 bases). Germline loops: CDR1 SGHTA, CDR2 FQGNSA. V was shortened by 5 bases and J by 0 bases, with 12 bases between the two germline ends. The CDR3 has 15 amino acids. CDR3 residues: CASSPGTPSTDTQYF. DNA of the CDR3: TGTGCCAGCAGCCCCGGGACACCTAGCACAGATACGCAGTATTTT.